This TCR beta chain was observed in a study of identical twins. As concerns this clonotype: A much larger clonotype is one base distant, so this may be a read error.

CDR1 and CDR2 from the germline V gene are ENHRY and SYGVKD. With 6 bases removed from V and 4 bases from J, the gap between germline ends came to 14 bases. This CDR3 is built from 14 residues. One entry per CDR3 protein, called by TCRdb with MiXCR from the 5' RACE reads. Seen here are 1.5 million to 2 million distinct CDR3 sequences, roughly 35% observed once, and the top ten hold around 0.25%. This chain links TRBV10-3 with TRBJ2-3, with D possibly TRBD1 on 6 matching bases. The sequencing sample was made of cord blood. The clonotype comes from a newborn girl in good health. The CDR3 DNA reads TGTGCCATCAGAATACAGGGCGCCGCAGATACGCAGTATTTT. Translated, it gives CAIRIQGAADTQYF.